Below, 19 T cell receptor beta chains from the same sample are listed, as sequenced in a study of T cells in women clearing cervical HPV infection. Sequencing used immunoSEQ multiplex PCR; TCRdb keeps in-frame clones, though not all of them. Reported are some 20,000 clones; the ten largest clones contain 5%. Sequenced input: blood buffy coat. The receptors were gathered from a woman between 18 and 75 years old with a cervical HPV16 infection that either progressed to CIN3+ or cleared (not recorded which).

The sequenced part of the CDR3 DNA is TGTGCCAGCAGTTACGGGCTAGCGGACTACGAG. Its protein is CASSYGLADYE. Given in full, the CDR3 is CASSYGLADYEQYF. This chain links TRBV6-2 or TRBV6-3 with TRBJ2-7, with 7 bases that match TRBD2. The read stops 3 residues short of the end of the CDR3; the missing end is completed from the germline J gene. The CDR3 is 14 residues long. Germline values: CDR1 MNHEY, CDR2 SVGEGT. V lost 2 bases and J lost 3; bases outside the gene matches: 4.

Of note for this clone: The read halts 3 residues ahead of the CDR3 end, with the missing end drawn from the germline J gene. The chain uses TRBV5-4 and TRBJ1-2, with TRBD1 matching 12 bases. This CDR3 comprises 15 residues. Germline trimming cut 1 base from V and 7 bases from J; bases unmatched to any gene: 5. The germline V gene encodes CDR1 SGHNT and CDR2 YYREEE (reference sequence). Partial CDR3 DNA: TGTGCCAGCAGCTTGAGGGGACAGGGGGCTGTTGGC. Protein: CASSLRGQGAVG. The entire CDR3 reads CASSLRGQGAVGYTF.

A word on this clone: Read coverage stops 3 residues before the CDR3 terminus; the germline J gene supplies the remainder. The chain is built from TRBV7-9 and TRBJ2-5, with D possibly TRBD1 on 6 matching bases. The CDR3 covers 15 residues. In germline, CDR1 is SEHNR, CDR2 FQNEAQ (reference sequence). Deletions cut 6 bases from V and 5 bases from J, with 19 bases between. The sequenced CDR3 bases are TGTGCCAGCAGTTTCGAAACCACAGGGCGGGAGACC. Its translation is CASSFETTGRET. The entire CDR3 sequence reads CASSFETTGRETQYF. The full variable domain, completed using reference TRBV7-9 and TRBJ2-5, is DTGVSQNPRHKITKRGQNVTFRCDPISEHNRLYWYRQTLGQGPEFLTYFQNEAQLEKSRLLSDRFSAERPKGSFSTLEIQRTEQGDSAMYLCASSFETTGRETQYFGPGTRLLVL.

Remarks on this clone: The CDR3 end lies 3 residues beyond the end of the read and is filled in from the germline J gene. The V call is TRBV7-6, the J call TRBJ2-2, with 11 bases fitting TRBD2. The CDR3 spans 18 residues. Germline assignment: CDR1 SGHVS and CDR2 FNYEAQ. V gave up 5 bases and J gave up 5 bases; unmatched junction bases: 13. The CDR3 spells CASSGTSGGYIGTGELFF. The sequenced part of the CDR3 DNA is TGTGCCAGCAGCGGGACTAGCGGTGGATACATAGGAACCGGGGAG.

Comment on this clone: The read comes to an end 3 residues before the CDR3 does, leaving the germline J gene to fill in the end. V and J are TRBV5-4 and TRBJ2-5; the match to TRBD2 covers 10 bases. Trimming removed 0 bases from V and 3 bases from J; junction bases left unmatched: 5. In germline, CDR1 is SGHNT, CDR2 YYREEE (reference sequence). The length of the CDR3 is 16 residues. The CDR3 reads CASSLGPAGGEETQYF. The covered CDR3 bases are TGTGCCAGCAGCTTGGGTCCAGCGGGGGGGGAAGAGACC.

The CDR3 bases that were read are TGTGCCAGCTCACCACCTTTGAGCGGGGGGGCCAAGGGGGCGGAC. It yields the protein CASSPPLSGGAKGAD. The full CDR3 reads CASSPPLSGGAKGADYTF. This chain uses TRBV18 with TRBJ1-2; 7 bases line up with TRBD1. Read sequence stops 3 residues before the CDR3 end, and the germline J gene provides the missing end. CDR1 and CDR2 (germline): KGHSH, LQKENI. This CDR3 is built from 18 residues.

About this clone itself: The read comes to an end 3 residues before the CDR3 does, leaving the germline J gene to fill in the end. The chain links TRBV7-9 to TRBJ2-5, with 8 bases fitting TRBD1. V was clipped by 1 base and J by 5 bases; unmatched bases: 6. This CDR3 comprises 15 residues. Germline V gene lookup returns CDR1 SEHNR and CDR2 FQNEAQ (reference sequence). CDR3 DNA (partial): TGTGCCAGCAGCTTAGGACAGGGGACGATTGAGACC. Translation gives CASSLGQGTIET. The full CDR3 sequence reads CASSLGQGTIETQYF.

On this clone itself: The sequenced fragment ends 3 residues before the CDR3 boundary, so the rest is inferred from the germline J gene. This chain connects TRBV18 to TRBJ2-1, with D tentatively TRBD1 (6 bases). The V gene lost 0 bases and the J gene lost 6 bases, with 15 bases spanning the gap. Germline V gene lookup returns CDR1 KGHSH and CDR2 LQKENI. CDR3 length equals 16 residues. The CDR3 loop reads CASSPPQGGVGNEQFF. Incomplete CDR3 DNA: TGTGCCAGCTCACCACCACAGGGCGGTGTTGGCAATGAG.

Comment on this clone: The read ends 3 residues early relative to the CDR3; the germline J gene fills the gap. The chain is built from TRBV5-1 and TRBJ2-5; the match to TRBD2 covers 10 bases. The CDR3 sequence is 17 residues long. V was pared by 0 bases and J by 5 bases, with 10 bases of the junction left unmatched. Per the germline V gene, CDR1 is SGHRS and CDR2 is YFSETQ. The CDR3 DNA, read in part, is TGCGCCAGCAGCTTGGTATCAAGCGGGGGGGCCTTGGAGACC. Amino acids: CASSLVSSGGALET. The whole CDR3 reads CASSLVSSGGALETQYF.

This CDR3 reads CASRSSGGSLDYTF. The CDR3 bases that were read are TGTGCCAGTAGAAGTAGCGGGGGGTCCCTCGAC. This rearrangement joins TRBV19 to TRBJ1-2, with D tentatively TRBD1 (5 bases). With the read ending 3 residues before the CDR3 end, the germline J gene is used to fill in that end. Germline-derived CDR1 and CDR2 are LNHDA and SQIVND (reference sequence). The CDR3 spans 14 residues.

Worth noting for this clone: The read terminates 3 residues ahead of where the CDR3 ends, so the germline J gene completes it. The chain joins TRBV5-1 to TRBJ2-6; weak D call: TRBD1 (5 bases). The V end lost 5 bases, the J end lost 1 base, and 13 bases lay between the germline ends. The CDR3 totals 16 residues. Germline CDR1 and CDR2: SGHRS and YFSETQ. CDR3 amino acids: CASRTNRPSGANVLTF. The sequenced CDR3 bases are TGCGCCAGCAGAACGAACAGGCCGTCTGGGGCCAACGTC.

In the case of this clone: From the germline J gene comes the end of the CDR3, since the read stops 3 residues before it. This chain joins TRBV5-1 and TRBJ1-5, with D tentatively TRBD1 (5 bases). This CDR3 has 15 amino acids. The ends were cut back, 2 bases at V and 3 bases at J, with 12 bases in the middle. Germline CDR1 SGHRS, CDR2 YFSETQ. The CDR3 loop is CASSFQGGLNQPQHF. The CDR3 bases that were read are TGCGCCAGCAGCTTTCAGGGTGGCCTCAATCAGCCC.

Details on this clone: One end of the junction fails to match germline, which may point to a read error. The read ends 3 residues before the CDR3 terminus; that terminus is restored from the germline J gene. Within the sample, other DNA sequences also encode this same CDR3. The chain carries TRBV30 and TRBJ1-3; D is ambiguous. CDR3 length: 12 residues. Germline lookup yields CDR1 GTSNPN and CDR2 SVGIG (reference sequence). The CDR3 bases that were read are TGTGCCTGGGGTCAGGCTGGAAACACG. Its translation is CAWGQAGNT. The whole CDR3 reads CAWGQAGNTIYF.

A note on this clone: The read falls 3 residues short of the CDR3 end, and the missing part is taken from the germline J gene. This chain links TRBV11-3 with TRBJ2-5, with 8 bases aligning to TRBD1. The CDR3 sequence is 15 residues long. The trim removed 1 base at V and 5 bases at J, leaving 6 bases unmatched. Germline values: CDR1 SGHNT, CDR2 YENEEA. The part of the CDR3 DNA that was read is TGTGCCAGCAGCTTAGGTGGACAGGGCCGTGAGACC. Translation gives CASSLGGQGRET. The whole CDR3 sequence is CASSLGGQGRETQYF.

As regards this clone: The observed sequence ends 3 residues before the CDR3 terminus, with the missing tail filled in from the germline J gene. This sequence joins TRBV5-6 and TRBJ2-1; TRBD2 is a possible D gene (6 bases). V dropped 0 bases and J dropped 8 bases, with 9 bases sitting between them. The germline V gene has CDR1 SGHDT and CDR2 YYEEEE. This CDR3 spans 13 amino acids. CDR3: CASSLELADEQFF. Partial CDR3 DNA: TGTGCCAGCAGCTTGGAACTAGCCGATGAG.

Concerning this clone itself: The read ends 3 residues shy of where the CDR3 ends; the end is completed using the germline J gene. This chain uses TRBV14 with TRBJ2-6; D is unresolved. V lost 4 bases and J 0 bases, leaving 4 bases between the germline ends. Germline-derived CDR1 and CDR2 are SGHDN and FVKESK. The CDR3 totals 14 residues. The CDR3 DNA, read in part, is TGTGCCAGCAGCCTCTTCTCTGGGGCCAACGTC. This translates into CASSLFSGANV. The whole CDR3 region reads CASSLFSGANVLTF.

On this clone: The read ends 3 residues before the CDR3 terminus; that terminus is restored from the germline J gene. The chain combines TRBV2 with TRBJ1-1; D may be TRBD1 (5 bases). The V gene lost 8 bases and the J gene lost 1 base, with 8 bases spanning the gap. This CDR3 has 12 amino acids. CDR1 and CDR2 from the germline V gene are SNHLY and FYNNEI. This CDR3 reads CASAGGNTEAFF. The CDR3 bases that were read are TGTGCCAGCGCGGGGGGGAACACTGAA.

For this clone: One junction end disagrees with the germline gene, perhaps due to a read error. Read sequence stops 3 residues before the CDR3 end, and the germline J gene provides the missing end. In the same sample, other DNA sequences code for this CDR3. The rearrangement uses TRBV19 and TRBJ1-3; D is possibly TRBD1 (5 bases). The CDR3 contains 16 residues. Looked up from germline, CDR1 is LNHDA and CDR2 is SQIVND (reference sequence). The CDR3: CASSTRQTGSGNTIYF. The DNA read from the CDR3 is TGTGCCAGTAGTACCCGACAGACCGGCTCTGGAAACACA.

As regards this clone: Its ends do not fully match the called genes, so a read error is possible. The CDR3 is cut off 3 residues early in the read; its end comes from the germline J gene. The chain employs TRBV4-2 and TRBJ2-7; D may match TRBD1 or TRBD2 (5 bases each). Germline assignment: CDR1 LGHNA and CDR2 YNFKEQ. The CDR3 runs 14 residues. The part of the CDR3 DNA that was read is TGCGCCAGCAGCCAAGAGAGGGGTCTACACGAG. It specifies CASSQERGLHE. Given in full, the CDR3 is CASSQERGLHEQYF.